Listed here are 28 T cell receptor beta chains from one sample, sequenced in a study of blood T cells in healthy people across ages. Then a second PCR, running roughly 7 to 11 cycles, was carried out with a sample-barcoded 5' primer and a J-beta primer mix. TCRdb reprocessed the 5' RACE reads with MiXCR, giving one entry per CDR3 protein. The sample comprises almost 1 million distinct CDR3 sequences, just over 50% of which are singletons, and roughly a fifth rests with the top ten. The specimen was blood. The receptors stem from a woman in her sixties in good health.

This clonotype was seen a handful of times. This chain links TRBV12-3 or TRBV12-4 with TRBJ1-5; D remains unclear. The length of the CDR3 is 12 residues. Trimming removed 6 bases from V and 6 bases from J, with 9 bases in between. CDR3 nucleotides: TGTGCCAGCAGCAGAGTGGGTCAGCCCCAGCATTTT. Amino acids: CASSRVGQPQHF.

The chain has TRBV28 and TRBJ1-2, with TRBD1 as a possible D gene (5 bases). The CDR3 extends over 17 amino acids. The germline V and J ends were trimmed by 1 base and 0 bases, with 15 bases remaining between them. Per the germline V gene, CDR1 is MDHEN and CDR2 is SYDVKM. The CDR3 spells CASSLLGGRGSNYGYTF. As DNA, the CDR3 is TGTGCCAGCAGTTTATTGGGGGGACGGGGTTCTAACTATGGCTACACCTTC.

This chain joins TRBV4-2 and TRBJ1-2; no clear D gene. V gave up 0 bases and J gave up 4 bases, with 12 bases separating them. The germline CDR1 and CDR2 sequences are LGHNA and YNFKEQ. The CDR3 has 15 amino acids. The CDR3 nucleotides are TGTGCCAGCAGCCAAGAACAACCACCCTCCTATGGCTACACCTTC. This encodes CASSQEQPPSYGYTF.

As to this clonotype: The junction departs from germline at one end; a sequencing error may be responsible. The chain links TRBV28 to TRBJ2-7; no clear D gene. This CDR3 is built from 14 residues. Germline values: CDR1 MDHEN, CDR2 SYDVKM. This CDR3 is CASSLSSSSDEQYF. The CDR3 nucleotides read TGTGCCAGCAGTTTGAGTTCGAGCTCCGACGAGCAGTACTTC.

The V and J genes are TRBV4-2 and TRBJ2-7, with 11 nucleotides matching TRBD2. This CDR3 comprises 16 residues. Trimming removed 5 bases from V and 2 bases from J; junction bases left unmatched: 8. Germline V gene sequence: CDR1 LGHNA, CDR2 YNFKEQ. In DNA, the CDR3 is TGTGCCAGCAGCAACCAGGGGACTAGCGGTACCTACGAGCAGTACTTC. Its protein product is CASSNQGTSGTYEQYF.

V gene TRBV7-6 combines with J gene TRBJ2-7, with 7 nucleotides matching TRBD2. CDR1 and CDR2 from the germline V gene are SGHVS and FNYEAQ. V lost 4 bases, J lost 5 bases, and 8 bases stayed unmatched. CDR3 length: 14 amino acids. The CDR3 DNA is TGTGCCAGCAGCTCCGAGCGGGATATCGACGAGCAGTACTTC. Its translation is CASSSERDIDEQYF. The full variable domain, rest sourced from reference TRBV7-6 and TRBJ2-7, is GAGVSQSPRYKVTKRGQDVALRCDPISGHVSLYWYRQALGQGPEFLTYFNYEAQQDKSGLPNDRFSAERPEGSISTLTIQRTEQRDSAMYRCASSSERDIDEQYFGPGTRLTVT.

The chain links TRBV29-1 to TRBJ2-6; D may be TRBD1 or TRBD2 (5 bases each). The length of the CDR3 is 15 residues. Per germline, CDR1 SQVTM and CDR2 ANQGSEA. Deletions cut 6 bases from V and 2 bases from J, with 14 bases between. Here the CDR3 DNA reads TGCAGCGTGAGGGTGGGGGAAACTGGGGCCAACGTCCTGACTTTC. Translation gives CSVRVGETGANVLTF.

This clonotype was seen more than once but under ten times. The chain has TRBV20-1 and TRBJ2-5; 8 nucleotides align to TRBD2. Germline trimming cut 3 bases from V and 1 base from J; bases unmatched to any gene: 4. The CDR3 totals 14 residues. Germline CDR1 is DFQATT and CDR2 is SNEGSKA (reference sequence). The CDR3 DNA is TGCAGTGCTAGTCGCGGGAGGCCCCAAGAGACCCAGTACTTC. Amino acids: CSASRGRPQETQYF.

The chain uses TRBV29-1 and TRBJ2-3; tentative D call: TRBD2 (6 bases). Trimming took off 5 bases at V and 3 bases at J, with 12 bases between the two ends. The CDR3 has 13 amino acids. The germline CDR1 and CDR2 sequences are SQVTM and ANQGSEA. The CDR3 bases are TGCAGCGTTATGGAGGGAGGAACAGATACGCAGTATTTT. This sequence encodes CSVMEGGTDTQYF.

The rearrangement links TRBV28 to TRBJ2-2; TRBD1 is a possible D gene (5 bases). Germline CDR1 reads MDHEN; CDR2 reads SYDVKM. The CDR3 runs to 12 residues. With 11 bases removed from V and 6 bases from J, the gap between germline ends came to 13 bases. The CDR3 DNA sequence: TGTGCCGGACAACTCCCACCCGGGGAGCTGTTTTTT. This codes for CAGQLPPGELFF.

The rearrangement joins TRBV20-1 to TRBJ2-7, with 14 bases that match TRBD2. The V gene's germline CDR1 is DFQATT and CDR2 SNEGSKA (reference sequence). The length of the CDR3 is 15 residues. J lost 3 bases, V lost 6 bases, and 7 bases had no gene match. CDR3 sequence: CSAHRGLAGVYEQYF. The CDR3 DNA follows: TGCAGTGCCCACCGGGGACTAGCGGGAGTCTACGAGCAGTACTTC.

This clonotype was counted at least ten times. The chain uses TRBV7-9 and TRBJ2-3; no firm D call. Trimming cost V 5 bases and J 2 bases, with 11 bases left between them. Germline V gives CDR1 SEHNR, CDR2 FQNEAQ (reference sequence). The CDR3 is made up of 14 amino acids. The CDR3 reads CASSPSAVTDTQYF. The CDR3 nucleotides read TGTGCCAGCAGCCCCTCGGCGGTCACAGATACGCAGTATTTT.

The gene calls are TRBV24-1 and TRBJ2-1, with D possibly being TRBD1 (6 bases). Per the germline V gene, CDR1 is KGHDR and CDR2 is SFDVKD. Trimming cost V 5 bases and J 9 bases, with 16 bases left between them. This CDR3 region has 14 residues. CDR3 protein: CATSGPRGYSEQFF. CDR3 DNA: TGTGCCACCAGTGGACCCAGGGGCTACTCTGAGCAGTTCTTC.

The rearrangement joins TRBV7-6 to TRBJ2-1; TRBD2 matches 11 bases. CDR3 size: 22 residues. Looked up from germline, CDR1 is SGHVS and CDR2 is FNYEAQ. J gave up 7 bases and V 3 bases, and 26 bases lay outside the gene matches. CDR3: CASSLRPRPGLAGLRSRNEQFF. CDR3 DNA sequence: TGTGCCAGCAGCTTGCGGCCCAGGCCCGGACTAGCGGGCCTAAGGTCCCGGAATGAGCAGTTCTTC.

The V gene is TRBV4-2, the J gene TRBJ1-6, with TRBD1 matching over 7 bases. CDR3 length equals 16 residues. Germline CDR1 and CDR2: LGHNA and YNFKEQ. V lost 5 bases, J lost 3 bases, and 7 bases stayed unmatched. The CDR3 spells CASSKGGTDYNSPLHF. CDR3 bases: TGTGCCAGCAGCAAAGGCGGGACAGACTATAATTCACCCCTCCACTTT.

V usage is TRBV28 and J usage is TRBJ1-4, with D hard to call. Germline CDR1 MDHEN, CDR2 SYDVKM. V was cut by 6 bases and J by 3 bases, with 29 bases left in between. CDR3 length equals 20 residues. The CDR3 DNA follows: TGTGCCAGCAGCTCCTCAAGGAGTGGGTACGGACCTGCAGCTAATGAAAAACTGTTTTTT. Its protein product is CASSSSRSGYGPAANEKLFF.

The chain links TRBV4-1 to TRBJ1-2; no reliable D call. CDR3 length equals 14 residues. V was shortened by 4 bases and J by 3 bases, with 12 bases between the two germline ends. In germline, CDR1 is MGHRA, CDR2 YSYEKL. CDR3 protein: CASSRTFTDYGYTF. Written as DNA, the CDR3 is TGCGCCAGCAGCCGGACTTTTACCGACTATGGCTACACCTTC.

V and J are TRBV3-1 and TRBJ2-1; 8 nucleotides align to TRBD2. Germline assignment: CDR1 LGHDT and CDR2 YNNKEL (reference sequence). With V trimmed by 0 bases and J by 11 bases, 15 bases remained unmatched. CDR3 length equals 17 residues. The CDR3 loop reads CASSQERDGQAGGKQFF. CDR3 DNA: TGTGCCAGCAGCCAAGAGAGGGACGGGCAGGCGGGAGGTAAGCAGTTCTTC.

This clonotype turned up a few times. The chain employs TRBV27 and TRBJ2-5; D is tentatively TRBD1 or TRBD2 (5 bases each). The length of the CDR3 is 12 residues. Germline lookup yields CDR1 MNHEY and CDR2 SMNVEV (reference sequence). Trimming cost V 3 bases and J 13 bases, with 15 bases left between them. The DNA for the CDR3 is TGTGCCAGCAGTTTCCCCTCGAGGGACCTGTACTTC. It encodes CASSFPSRDLYF.

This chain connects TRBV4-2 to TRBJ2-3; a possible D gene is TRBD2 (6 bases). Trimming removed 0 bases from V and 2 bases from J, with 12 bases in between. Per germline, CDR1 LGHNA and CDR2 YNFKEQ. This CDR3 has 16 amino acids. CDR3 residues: CASSQDWDSNTDTQYF. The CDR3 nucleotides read TGTGCCAGCAGCCAAGATTGGGACTCTAACACAGATACGCAGTATTTT.

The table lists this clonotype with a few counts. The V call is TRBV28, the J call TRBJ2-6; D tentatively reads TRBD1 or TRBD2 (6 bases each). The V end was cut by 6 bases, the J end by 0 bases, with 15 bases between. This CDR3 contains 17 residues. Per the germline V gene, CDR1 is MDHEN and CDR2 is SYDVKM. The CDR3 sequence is CASRGGGQYSGANVLTF. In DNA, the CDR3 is TGTGCCAGCAGGGGAGGCGGACAGTACTCTGGGGCCAACGTCCTGACTTTC. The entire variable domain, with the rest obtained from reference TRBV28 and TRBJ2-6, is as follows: DVKVTQSSRYLVKRTGEKVFLECVQDMDHENMFWYRQDPGLGLRLIYFSYDVKMKEKGDIPEGYSVSREKKERFSLILESASTNQTSMYLCASRGGGQYSGANVLTFGAGSRLTVL.

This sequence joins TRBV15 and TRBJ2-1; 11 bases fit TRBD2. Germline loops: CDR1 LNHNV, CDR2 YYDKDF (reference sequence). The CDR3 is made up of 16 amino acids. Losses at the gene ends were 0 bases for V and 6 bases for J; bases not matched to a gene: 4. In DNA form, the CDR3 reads TGTGCCACCAGCAGAGAACTAGCGGGAGTGTTCAATGAGCAGTTCTTC. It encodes CATSRELAGVFNEQFF. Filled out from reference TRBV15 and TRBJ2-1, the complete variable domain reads DAMVIQNPRYQVTQFGKPVTLSCSQTLNHNVMYWYQQKSSQAPKLLFHYYDKDFNNEADTPDNFQSRRPNTSFCFLDIRSPGLGDTAMYLCATSRELAGVFNEQFFGPGTRLTVL.

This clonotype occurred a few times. The CDR3 reads CSVTGTGNYEQYF. DNA for the CDR3: TGCAGCGTGACCGGGACAGGGAACTACGAGCAGTACTTC. The gene calls are TRBV29-1 and TRBJ2-7; the match to TRBD1 covers 9 bases. Trimming at V came to 6 bases and at J to 3 bases, leaving 6 bases not matched to a gene. The V gene's germline CDR1 is SQVTM and CDR2 ANQGSEA. The CDR3 extends over 13 amino acids.

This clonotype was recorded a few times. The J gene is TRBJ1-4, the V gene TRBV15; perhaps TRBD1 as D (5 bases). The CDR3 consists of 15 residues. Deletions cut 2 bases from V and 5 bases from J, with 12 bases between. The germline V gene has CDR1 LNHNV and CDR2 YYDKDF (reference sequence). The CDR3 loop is CATSRLGGLNEKLFF. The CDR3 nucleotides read TGTGCCACCAGCAGACTCGGGGGGTTAAATGAAAAACTGTTTTTT.

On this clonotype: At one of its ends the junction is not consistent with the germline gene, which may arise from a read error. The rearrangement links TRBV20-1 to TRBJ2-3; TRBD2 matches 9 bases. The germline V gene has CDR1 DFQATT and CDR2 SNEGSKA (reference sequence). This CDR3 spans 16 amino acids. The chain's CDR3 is CSADRRLAEITVTQYF. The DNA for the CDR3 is TGCAGTGCTGACAGACGACTAGCGGAGATCACAGTTACGCAGTATTTT.

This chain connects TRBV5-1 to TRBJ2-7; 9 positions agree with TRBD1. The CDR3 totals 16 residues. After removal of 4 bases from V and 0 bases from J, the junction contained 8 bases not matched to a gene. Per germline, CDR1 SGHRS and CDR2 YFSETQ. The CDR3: CASSGQGPGNSYEQYF. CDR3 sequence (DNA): TGCGCCAGCAGCGGACAGGGGCCGGGGAACTCCTACGAGCAGTACTTC.

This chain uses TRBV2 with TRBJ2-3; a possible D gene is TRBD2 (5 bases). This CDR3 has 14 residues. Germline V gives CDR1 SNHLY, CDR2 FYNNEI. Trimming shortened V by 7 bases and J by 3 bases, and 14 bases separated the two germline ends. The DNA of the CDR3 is TGTGCCAGCAAGAGGGCGGGCTTTACAGATACGCAGTATTTT. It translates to CASKRAGFTDTQYF.

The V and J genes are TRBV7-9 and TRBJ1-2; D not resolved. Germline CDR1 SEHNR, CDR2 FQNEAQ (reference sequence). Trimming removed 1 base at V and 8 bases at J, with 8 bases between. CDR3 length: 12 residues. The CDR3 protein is CASSLVAYGYTF. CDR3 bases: TGTGCCAGCAGCTTAGTCGCTTACGGCTACACCTTC.